This TCR beta chain is from a study of metastatic and nonmetastatic thyroid tumors (dated by TCRdb to 2019 to 2021). Background for the entire study: For patients with malignant and with benign thyroid disease, the researchers compared repertoires between peripheral blood samples and tumor or nodule tissue samples. The full study reports these points: In both blood and tumor samples, TCR beta diversity was reported to be significantly higher in malignant tumors than in benign nodules.

None of the patients had been given any treatment before thyroid surgery. The study retrospectively analysed patient clinical samples collected from the early 2010s to the late 2010s using T-cell receptor beta sequencing. The germline V gene encodes CDR1 SGHRS and CDR2 YFSETQ. From the cysteine up to the phenylalanine, the CDR3 has a length of 18 residues. CDR3 DNA is the only sequence kept; it has 54 bases, read in frame from the first base. Here V drops 5 bases and J drops 4 bases, and the junction holds 14 bases not matched to any gene. The library relied on PCR. Instrument on record: Illumina HiSeq 4000. High-throughput sequencing was used to profile the TCR beta-chain CDR3 region of each patient. The authors' analysis ran thus. The researchers built a classifier to tell apart papillary thyroid cancer patients with distant metastasis, based on CDR3 differences among clinicopathological groups. The Shannon index was used to measure repertoire diversity, and the Morisita-Horn index was used to measure how similar tumor and blood repertoires were. TCRdb trimmed the raw reads at Q25, called clones with MiXCR and kept productive beta chains. The V and J calls were determined by TCRdb, not by the authors. For this sample there are 30,000 to 35,000 clones; about 19% appear just once. Around 8.5% of the sample goes to the ten largest clones.

As concerns this clone: It lacks a known antigen. There are no base qualities to consult, and no much larger clone falls within one base.

The TCR sequence derives from a female donor with papillary thyroid cancer or a benign thyroid nodule (not recorded which). Some clones in this sample may be carry-over from other donors' samples. The sequencing input was blood. The receptor chain draws on TRBV5-1 and TRBJ1-4; TRBD1 fits 10 bases in the junction. The DNA is as follows: TGCGCCAGCAGTCCGACGGGGACAGGGGCCTTCAATAATGAAAAACTGTTTTTT. This gives the protein CASSPTGTGAFNNEKLFF.